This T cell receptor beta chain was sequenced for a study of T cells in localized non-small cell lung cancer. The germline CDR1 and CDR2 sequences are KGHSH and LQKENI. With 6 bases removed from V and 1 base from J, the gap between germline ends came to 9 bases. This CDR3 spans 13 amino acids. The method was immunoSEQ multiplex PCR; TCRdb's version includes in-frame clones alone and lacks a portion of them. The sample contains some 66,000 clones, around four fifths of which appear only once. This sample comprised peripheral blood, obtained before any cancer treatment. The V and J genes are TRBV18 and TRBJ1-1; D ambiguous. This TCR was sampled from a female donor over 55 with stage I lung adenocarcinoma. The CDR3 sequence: CASSPQENTEAFF. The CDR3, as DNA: TGTGCCAGCTCGCCCCAAGAGAACACTGAAGCTTTCTTT.